What follows is one TCR beta chain and its context. Its antigen is still unknown. The data belong to a study of identical twins. Findings of the study overall: Models underpredicted monozygotic twin sharing of out-of-frame TCR alpha.

A single record per CDR3 protein comes from TCRdb applying MiXCR to the 5' RACE reads. This table has approximately 240,000 distinct CDR3 sequences, more than 13% appearing once. With no exceptions, donors were healthy Caucasians. The material sequenced was memory (CD45RO+) T cells sorted from blood. This TCR derives from a woman between 18 and 29 years old in good health.

This chain's CDR3 is CASSLDSEETQYF. In DNA, the CDR3 is TGTGCCAGCAGTCTGGACAGCGAGGAGACCCAGTACTTC. The chain employs TRBV2 and TRBJ2-5, with a weak D call TRBD1 (6 bases). The CDR3 runs to 13 residues. From germline, CDR1 is SNHLY and CDR2 FYNNEI. V lost 5 bases, J lost 5 bases, and 12 bases lay in between.